This T cell receptor beta chain was obtained from a study of blood T cells in healthy people across ages. Trimming took 3 bases from V and 0 from J, leaving 9 bases between them. Germline loops: CDR1 SGHTA, CDR2 FQGNSA. There are 16 residues in the CDR3. Combining a sample-barcoded 5' primer with a J-beta primer mix, a second PCR ran for about 6 to 12 cycles. A single record per CDR3 protein comes from TCRdb applying MiXCR to the 5' RACE reads. Of about 570,000 distinct CDR3 sequences listed, roughly a quarter were seen once; the top ten hold around a sixth. The chain employs TRBV7-2 and TRBJ2-6; D might be TRBD1 (6 bases). The sequence was obtained from an older woman in good health. The sample was blood. The CDR3: CASSFHRASGANVLTF. In DNA form, the CDR3 reads TGTGCCAGCAGCTTTCACAGGGCCTCTGGGGCCAACGTCCTGACTTTC.